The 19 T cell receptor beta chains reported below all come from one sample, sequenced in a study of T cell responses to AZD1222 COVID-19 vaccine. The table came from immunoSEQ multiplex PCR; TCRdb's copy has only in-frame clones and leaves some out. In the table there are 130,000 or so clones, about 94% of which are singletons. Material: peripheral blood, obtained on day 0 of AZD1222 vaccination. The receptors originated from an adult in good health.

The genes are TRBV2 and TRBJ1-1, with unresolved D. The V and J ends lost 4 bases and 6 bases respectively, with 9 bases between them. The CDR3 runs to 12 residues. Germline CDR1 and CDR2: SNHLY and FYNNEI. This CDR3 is CASSGISSEAFF. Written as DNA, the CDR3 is TGTGCCAGCAGTGGGATCTCGTCTGAAGCTTTCTTT.

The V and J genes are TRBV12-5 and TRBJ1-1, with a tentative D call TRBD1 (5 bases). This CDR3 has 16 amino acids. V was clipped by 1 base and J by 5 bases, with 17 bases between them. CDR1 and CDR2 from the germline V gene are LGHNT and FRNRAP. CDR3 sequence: CASGLALGVRGTEAFF. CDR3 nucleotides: TGTGCTAGTGGTTTGGCCTTGGGCGTCCGGGGGACTGAAGCTTTCTTT.

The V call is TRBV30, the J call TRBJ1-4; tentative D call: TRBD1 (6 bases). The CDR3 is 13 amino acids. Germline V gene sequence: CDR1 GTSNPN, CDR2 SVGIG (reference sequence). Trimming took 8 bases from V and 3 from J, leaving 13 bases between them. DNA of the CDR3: TGTGCCGGAGGGGGGTTGGCTAATGAAAAACTGTTTTTT. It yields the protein CAGGGLANEKLFF.

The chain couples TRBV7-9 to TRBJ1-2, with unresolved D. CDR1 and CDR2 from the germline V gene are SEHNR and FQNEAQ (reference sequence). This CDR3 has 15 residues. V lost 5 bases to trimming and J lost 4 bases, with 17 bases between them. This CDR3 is CASSPKSSQSYGYTF. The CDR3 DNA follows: TGTGCCAGCAGCCCGAAATCGAGTCAGTCCTATGGCTACACCTTC. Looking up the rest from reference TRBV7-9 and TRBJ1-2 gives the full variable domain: DTGVSQNPRHKITKRGQNVTFRCDPISEHNRLYWYRQTLGQGPEFLTYFQNEAQLEKSRLLSDRFSAERPKGSFSTLEIQRTEQGDSAMYLCASSPKSSQSYGYTFGSGTRLTVV.

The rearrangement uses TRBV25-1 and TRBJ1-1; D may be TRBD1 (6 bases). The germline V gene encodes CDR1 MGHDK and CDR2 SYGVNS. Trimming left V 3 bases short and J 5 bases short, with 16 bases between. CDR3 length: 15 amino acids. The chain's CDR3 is CASSDLLGGATEAFF. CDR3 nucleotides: TGTGCCAGCAGTGATCTTCTCGGGGGGGCTACTGAAGCTTTCTTT.

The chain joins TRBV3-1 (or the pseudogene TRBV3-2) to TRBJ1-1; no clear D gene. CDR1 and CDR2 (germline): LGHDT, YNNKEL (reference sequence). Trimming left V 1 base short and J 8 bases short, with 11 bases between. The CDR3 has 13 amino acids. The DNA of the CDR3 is TGTGCCAGCAGCCAAGGAGGGTCCCCAGAAGCTTTCTTT. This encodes CASSQGGSPEAFF.

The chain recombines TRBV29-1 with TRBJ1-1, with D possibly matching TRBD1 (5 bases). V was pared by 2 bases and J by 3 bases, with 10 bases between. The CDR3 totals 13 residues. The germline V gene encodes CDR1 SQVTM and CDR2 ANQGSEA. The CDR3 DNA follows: TGCAGCGTTGAAAGGGGAAGGGACACTGAAGCTTTCTTT. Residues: CSVERGRDTEAFF.

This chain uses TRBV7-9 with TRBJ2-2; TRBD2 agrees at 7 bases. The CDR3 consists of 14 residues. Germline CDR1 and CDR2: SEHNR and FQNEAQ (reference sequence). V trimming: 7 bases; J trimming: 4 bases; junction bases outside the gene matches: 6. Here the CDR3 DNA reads TGTGCCAGCACCCTAGCGGTCCTCACCGGGGAGCTGTTTTTT. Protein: CASTLAVLTGELFF.

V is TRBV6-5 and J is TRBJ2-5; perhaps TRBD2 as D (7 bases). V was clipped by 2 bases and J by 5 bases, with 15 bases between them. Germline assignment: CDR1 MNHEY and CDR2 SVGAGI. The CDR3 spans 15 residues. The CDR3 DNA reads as TGTGCCAGCAGTTACGATCGGGGGGCGACGGAGACCCAGTACTTC. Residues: CASSYDRGATETQYF.

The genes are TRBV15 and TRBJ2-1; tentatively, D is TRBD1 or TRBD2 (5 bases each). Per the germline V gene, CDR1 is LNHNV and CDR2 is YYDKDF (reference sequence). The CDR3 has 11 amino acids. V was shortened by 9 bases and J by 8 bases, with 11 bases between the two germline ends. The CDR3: CATTKGHEQFF. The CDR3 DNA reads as TGTGCCACGACCAAGGGACATGAGCAGTTCTTC.

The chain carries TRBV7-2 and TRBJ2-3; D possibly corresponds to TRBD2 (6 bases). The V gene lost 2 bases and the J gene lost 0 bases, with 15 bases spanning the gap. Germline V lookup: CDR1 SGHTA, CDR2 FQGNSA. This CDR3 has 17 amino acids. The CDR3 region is CASSLWLAGSSTDTQYF. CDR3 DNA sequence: TGTGCCAGCAGCTTATGGCTGGCGGGATCAAGCACAGATACGCAGTATTTT.

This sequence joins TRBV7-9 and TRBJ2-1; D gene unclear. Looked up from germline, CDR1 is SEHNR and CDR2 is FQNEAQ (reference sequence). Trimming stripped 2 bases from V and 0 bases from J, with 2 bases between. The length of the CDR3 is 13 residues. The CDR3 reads CASSLNSYNEQFF. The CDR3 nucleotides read TGTGCCAGCAGCTTAAACTCCTACAATGAGCAGTTCTTC.

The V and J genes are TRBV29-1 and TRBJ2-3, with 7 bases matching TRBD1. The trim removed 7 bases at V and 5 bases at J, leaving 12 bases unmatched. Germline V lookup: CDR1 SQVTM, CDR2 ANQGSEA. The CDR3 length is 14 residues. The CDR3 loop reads CSADSTGRVDTQYF. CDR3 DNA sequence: TGCAGCGCCGACTCGACAGGGAGAGTAGATACGCAGTATTTT.

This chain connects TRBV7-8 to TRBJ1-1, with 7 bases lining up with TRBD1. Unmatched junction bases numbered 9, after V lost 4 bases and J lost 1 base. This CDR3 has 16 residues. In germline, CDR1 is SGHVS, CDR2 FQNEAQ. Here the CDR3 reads CASSSHFRGGNTEAFF. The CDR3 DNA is TGTGCCAGCAGCTCGCACTTCAGGGGGGGGAACACTGAAGCTTTCTTT.

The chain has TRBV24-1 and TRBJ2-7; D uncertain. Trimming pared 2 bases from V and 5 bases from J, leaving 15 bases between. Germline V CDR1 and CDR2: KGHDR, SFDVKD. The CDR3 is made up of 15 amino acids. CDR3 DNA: TGTGCCACCAGTGATTACCCGGCTTACCCCCACGAGCAGTACTTC. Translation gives CATSDYPAYPHEQYF.

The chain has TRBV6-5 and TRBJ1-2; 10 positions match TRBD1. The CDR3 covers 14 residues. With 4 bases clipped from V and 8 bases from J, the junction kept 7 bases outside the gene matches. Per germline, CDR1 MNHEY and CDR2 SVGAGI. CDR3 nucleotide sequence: TGTGCCAGCAGTTCGGACCGGGACAGGGGCGGCTACACCTTC. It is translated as CASSSDRDRGGYTF.

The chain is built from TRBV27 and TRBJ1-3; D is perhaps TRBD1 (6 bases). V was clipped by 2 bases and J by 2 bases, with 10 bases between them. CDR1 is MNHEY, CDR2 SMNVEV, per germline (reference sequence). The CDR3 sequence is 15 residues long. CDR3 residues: CASSLIGGPGNTIYF. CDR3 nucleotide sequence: TGTGCCAGCAGTTTAATCGGGGGCCCTGGAAACACCATATATTTT.

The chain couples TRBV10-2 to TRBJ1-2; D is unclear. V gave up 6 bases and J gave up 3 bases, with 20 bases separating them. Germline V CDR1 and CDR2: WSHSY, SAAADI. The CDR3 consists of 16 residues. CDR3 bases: TGCGCCAGCAGCGTTATCCTCAGAGATTTGTACTATGGCTACACCTTC. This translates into CASSVILRDLYYGYTF.

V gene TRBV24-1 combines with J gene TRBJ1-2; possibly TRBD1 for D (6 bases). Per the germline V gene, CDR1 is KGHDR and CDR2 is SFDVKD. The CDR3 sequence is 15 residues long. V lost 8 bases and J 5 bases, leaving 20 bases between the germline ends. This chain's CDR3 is CATKHGQPGFYGYTF. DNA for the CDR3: TGTGCCACCAAACACGGACAGCCAGGCTTTTATGGCTACACCTTC.